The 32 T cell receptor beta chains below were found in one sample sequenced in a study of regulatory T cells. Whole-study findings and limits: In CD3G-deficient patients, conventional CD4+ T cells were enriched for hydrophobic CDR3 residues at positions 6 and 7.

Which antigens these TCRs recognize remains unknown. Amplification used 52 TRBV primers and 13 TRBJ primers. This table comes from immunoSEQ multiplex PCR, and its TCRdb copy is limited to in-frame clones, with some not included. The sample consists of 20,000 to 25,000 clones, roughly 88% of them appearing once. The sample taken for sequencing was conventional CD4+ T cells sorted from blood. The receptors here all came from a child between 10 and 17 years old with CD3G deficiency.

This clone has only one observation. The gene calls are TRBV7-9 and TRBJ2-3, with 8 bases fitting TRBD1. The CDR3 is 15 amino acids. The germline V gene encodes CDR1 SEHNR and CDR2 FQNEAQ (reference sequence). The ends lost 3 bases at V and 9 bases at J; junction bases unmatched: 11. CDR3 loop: CASSFETGEGATQYF. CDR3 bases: TGTGCCAGCAGCTTCGAGACAGGGGAAGGGGCCACGCAGTATTTT.

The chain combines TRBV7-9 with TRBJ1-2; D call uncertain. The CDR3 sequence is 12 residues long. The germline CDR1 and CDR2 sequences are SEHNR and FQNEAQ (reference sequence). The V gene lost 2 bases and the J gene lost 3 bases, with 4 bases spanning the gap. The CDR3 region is CASSLNDYGYTF. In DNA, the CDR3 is TGTGCCAGCAGCTTAAATGACTATGGCTACACCTTC. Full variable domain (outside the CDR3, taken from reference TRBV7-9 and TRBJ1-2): DTGVSQNPRHKITKRGQNVTFRCDPISEHNRLYWYRQTLGQGPEFLTYFQNEAQLEKSRLLSDRFSAERPKGSFSTLEIQRTEQGDSAMYLCASSLNDYGYTFGSGTRLTVV.

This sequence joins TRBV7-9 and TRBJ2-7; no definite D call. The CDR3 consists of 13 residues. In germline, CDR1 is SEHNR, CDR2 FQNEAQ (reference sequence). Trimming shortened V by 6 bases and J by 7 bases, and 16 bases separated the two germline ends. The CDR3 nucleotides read TGTGCCAGCAGTCCGGCTAAGGTGAAAGAGCAGTACTTC. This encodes CASSPAKVKEQYF.

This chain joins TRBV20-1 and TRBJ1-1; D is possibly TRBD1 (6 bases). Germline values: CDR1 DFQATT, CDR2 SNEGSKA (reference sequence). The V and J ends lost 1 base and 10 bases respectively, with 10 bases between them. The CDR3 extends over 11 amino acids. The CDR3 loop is CSARGGGAAFF. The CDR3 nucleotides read TGCAGTGCTAGAGGCGGGGGGGCAGCTTTCTTT.

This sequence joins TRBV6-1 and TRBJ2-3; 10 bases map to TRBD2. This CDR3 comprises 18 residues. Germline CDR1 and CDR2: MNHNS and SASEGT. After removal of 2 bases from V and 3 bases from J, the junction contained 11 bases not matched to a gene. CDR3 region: CASSERLGSGRKTDTQYF. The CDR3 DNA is TGTGCCAGCAGTGAAAGGTTGGGTAGCGGGAGGAAAACAGATACGCAGTATTTT.

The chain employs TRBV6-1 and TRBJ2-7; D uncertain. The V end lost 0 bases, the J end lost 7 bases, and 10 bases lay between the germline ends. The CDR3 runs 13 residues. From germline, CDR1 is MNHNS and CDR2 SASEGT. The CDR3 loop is CASSEAGYREQYF. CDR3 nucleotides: TGTGCCAGCAGTGAAGCGGGGTATCGGGAGCAGTACTTC.

The CDR3 DNA reads as TGTGCCATCAGTGAAGGGTGGGGTACTGAGCAGTTCTTC. This encodes CAISEGWGTEQFF. The rearrangement joins TRBV10-3 to TRBJ2-1, with D unclear. The V and J ends lost 3 bases and 9 bases respectively, with 12 bases between them. CDR1 is ENHRY and CDR2 is SYGVKD in the germline V gene. The CDR3 extends over 13 amino acids.

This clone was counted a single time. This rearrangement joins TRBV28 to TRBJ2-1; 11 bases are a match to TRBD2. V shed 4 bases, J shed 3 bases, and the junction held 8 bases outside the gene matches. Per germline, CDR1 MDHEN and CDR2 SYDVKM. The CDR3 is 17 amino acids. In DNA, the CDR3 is TGTGCCAGCAGTTCCGCCCTACTAGCGGGAGTCTACAATGAGCAGTTCTTC. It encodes CASSSALLAGVYNEQFF.

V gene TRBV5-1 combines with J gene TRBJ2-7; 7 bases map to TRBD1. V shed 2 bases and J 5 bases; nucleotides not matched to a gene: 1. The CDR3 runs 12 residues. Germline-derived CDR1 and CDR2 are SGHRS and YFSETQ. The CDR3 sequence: CASSLQGNEQYF. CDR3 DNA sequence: TGCGCCAGCAGCTTACAGGGGAACGAGCAGTACTTC.

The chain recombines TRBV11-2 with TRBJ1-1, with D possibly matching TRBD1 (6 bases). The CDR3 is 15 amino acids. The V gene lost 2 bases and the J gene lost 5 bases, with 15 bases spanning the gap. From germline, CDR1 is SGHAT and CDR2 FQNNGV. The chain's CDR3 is CASSLIPGGGTEAFF. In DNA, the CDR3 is TGTGCCAGCAGCTTAATCCCTGGAGGGGGGACTGAAGCTTTCTTT.

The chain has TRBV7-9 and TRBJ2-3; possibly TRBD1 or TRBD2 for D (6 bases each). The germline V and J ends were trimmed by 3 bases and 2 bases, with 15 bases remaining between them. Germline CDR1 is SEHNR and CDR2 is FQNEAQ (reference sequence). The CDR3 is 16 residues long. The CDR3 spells CASSLGLPGATDTQYF. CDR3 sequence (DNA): TGTGCCAGCAGCTTGGGACTTCCAGGGGCCACAGATACGCAGTATTTT.

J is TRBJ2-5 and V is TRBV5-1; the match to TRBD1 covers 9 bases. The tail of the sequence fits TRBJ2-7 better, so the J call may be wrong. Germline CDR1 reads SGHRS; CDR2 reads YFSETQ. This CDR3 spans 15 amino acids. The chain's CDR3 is CASSRGGQGGHEQYF. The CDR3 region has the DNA TGCGCCAGCAGCCGAGGGGGACAGGGAGGCCACGAGCAGTACTTC.

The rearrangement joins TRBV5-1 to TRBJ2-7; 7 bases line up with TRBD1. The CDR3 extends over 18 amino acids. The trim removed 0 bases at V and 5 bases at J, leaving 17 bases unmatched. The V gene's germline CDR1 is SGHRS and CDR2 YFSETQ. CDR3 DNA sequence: TGCGCCAGCAGCTTGGGCCCCACCCCGGGACAGCCGTACCACGAGCAGTACTTC. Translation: CASSLGPTPGQPYHEQYF.

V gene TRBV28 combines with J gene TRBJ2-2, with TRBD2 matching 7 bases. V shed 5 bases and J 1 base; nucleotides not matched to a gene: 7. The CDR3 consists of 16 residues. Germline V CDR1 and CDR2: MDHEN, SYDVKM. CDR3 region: CASSTWTRGNTGELFF. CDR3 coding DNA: TGTGCCAGCAGTACTTGGACTAGAGGGAACACCGGGGAGCTGTTTTTT. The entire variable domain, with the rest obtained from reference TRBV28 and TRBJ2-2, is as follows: DVKVTQSSRYLVKRTGEKVFLECVQDMDHENMFWYRQDPGLGLRLIYFSYDVKMKEKGDIPEGYSVSREKKERFSLILESASTNQTSMYLCASSTWTRGNTGELFFGEGSRLTVL.

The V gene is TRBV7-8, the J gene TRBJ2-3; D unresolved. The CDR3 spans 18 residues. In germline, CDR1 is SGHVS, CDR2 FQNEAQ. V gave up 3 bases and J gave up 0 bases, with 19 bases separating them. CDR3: CASSLDPLLASSTDTQYF. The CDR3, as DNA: TGTGCCAGCAGCTTGGACCCCCTCCTTGCGTCTAGCACAGATACGCAGTATTTT.

The CDR3 loop reads CASSSPQVGVYEQYF. The CDR3 DNA is TGTGCCAGCAGTTCCCCCCAGGTGGGGGTCTACGAGCAGTACTTC. The V call is TRBV28, the J call TRBJ2-7; D is perhaps TRBD1 or TRBD2 (5 bases each). CDR1 and CDR2 from the germline V gene are MDHEN and SYDVKM. Trimming removed 4 bases at V and 3 bases at J, with 16 bases between. The CDR3 sequence is 15 residues long.

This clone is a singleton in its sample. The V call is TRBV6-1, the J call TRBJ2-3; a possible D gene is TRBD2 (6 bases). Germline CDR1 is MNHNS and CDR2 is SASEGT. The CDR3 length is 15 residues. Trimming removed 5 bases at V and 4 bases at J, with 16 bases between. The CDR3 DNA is TGTGCCAGCAGTTTGGGGACTCGAGGGGCAGATACGCAGTATTTT. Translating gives CASSLGTRGADTQYF.

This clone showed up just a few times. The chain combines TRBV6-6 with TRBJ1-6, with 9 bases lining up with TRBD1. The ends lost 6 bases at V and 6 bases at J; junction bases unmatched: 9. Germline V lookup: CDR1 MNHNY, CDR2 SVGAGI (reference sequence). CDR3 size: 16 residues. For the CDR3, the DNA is TGTGCCAGCAGGACCTCCGGGACAGGGCCTAATTCACCCCTCCACTTT. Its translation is CASRTSGTGPNSPLHF.

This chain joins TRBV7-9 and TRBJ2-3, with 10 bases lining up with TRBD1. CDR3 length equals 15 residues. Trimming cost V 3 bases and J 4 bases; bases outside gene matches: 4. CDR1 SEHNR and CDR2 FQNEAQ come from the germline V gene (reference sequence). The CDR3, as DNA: TGTGCCAGCAGCTTGGGGACAGGGGTTTCAGATACGCAGTATTTT. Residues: CASSLGTGVSDTQYF. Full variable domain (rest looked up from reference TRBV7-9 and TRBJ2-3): DTGVSQNPRHKITKRGQNVTFRCDPISEHNRLYWYRQTLGQGPEFLTYFQNEAQLEKSRLLSDRFSAERPKGSFSTLEIQRTEQGDSAMYLCASSLGTGVSDTQYFGPGTRLTVL.

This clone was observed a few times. The DNA for the CDR3 is TGTGCCATCAGTGACGGGGCTAGCGCTGATACGCAGTATTTT. Protein sequence: CAISDGASADTQYF. This chain links TRBV10-3 with TRBJ2-3, with D tentatively TRBD2 (6 bases). Trimming took 3 bases from V and 6 from J, leaving 13 bases between them. Per the germline V gene, CDR1 is ENHRY and CDR2 is SYGVKD. This CDR3 is 14 amino acids long.

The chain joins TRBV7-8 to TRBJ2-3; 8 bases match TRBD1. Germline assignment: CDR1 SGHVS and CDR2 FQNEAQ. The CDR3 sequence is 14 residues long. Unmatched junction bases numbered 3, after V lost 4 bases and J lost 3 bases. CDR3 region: CASSSWTGTDTQYF. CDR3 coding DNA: TGTGCCAGCAGCTCCTGGACAGGGACAGATACGCAGTATTTT.

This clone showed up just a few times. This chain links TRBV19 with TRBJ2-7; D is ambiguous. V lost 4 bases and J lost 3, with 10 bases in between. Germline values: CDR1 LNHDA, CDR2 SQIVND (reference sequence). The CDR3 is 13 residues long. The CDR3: CASSKEDGYEQYF. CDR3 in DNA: TGTGCCAGTAGTAAAGAGGACGGCTACGAGCAGTACTTC.

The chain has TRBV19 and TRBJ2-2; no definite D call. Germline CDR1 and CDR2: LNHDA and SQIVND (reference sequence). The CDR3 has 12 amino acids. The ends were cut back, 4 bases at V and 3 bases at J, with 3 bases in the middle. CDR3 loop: CASSKYTGELFF. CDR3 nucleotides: TGTGCCAGTAGTAAATACACCGGGGAGCTGTTTTTT.

The CDR3 protein is CASSYRTSPQYF. The CDR3 DNA sequence: TGTGCCAGCAGCTACCGGACTAGCCCGCAGTATTTT. This rearrangement joins TRBV7-2 to TRBJ2-3, with 8 nucleotides matching TRBD2. Germline-derived CDR1 and CDR2 are SGHTA and FQGNSA. The CDR3 loop spans 12 amino acids. The J segment lost 10 bases and the V segment lost 4 bases, leaving 4 bases of the junction unmatched.

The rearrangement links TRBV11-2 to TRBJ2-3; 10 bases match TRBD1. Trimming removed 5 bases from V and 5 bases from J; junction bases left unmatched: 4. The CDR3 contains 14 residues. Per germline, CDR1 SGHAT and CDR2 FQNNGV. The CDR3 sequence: CASSPRDRGDTQYF. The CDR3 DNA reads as TGTGCCAGCAGCCCCCGGGACAGGGGAGATACGCAGTATTTT.

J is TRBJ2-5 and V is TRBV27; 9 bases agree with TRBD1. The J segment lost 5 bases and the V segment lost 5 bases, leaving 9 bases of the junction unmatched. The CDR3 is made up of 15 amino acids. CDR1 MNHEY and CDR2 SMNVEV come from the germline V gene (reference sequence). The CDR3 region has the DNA TGTGCCAGCAGTGCCTCGGGACAGGGCTGGGAGACCCAGTACTTC. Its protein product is CASSASGQGWETQYF.

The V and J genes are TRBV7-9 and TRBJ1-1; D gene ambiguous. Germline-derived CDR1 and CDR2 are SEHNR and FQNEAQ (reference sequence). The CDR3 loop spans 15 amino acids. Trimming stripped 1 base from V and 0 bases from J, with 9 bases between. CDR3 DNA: TGTGCCAGCAGCTTAGTGGGGAGGGTGAACACTGAAGCTTTCTTT. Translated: CASSLVGRVNTEAFF.

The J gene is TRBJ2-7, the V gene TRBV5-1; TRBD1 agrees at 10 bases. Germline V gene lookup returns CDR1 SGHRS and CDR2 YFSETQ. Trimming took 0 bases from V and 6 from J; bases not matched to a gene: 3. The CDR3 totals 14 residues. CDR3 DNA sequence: TGCGCCAGCAGCTTGGATGGGACAGGGGTCGAGCAGTACTTC. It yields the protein CASSLDGTGVEQYF.

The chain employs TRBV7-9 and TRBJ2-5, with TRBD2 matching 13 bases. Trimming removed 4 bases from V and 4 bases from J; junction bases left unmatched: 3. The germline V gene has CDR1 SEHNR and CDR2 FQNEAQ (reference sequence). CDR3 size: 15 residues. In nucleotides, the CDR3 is TGTGCCAGCAGCTCGGGACTAGCGGGATTAGAGACCCAGTACTTC. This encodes CASSSGLAGLETQYF.

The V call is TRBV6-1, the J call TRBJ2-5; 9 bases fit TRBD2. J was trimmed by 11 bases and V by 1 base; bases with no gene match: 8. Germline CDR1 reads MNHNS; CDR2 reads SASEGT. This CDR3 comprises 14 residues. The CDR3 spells CASSEVLAGKVQYF. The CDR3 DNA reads TGTGCCAGCAGTGAAGTTCTAGCGGGAAAGGTGCAGTACTTC.

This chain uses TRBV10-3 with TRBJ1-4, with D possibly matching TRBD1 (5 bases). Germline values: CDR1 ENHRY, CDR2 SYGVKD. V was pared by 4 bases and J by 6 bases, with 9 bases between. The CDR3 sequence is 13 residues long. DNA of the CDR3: TGTGCCATCAGTGCGGGCAGGGATGAAAAACTGTTTTTT. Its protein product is CAISAGRDEKLFF.

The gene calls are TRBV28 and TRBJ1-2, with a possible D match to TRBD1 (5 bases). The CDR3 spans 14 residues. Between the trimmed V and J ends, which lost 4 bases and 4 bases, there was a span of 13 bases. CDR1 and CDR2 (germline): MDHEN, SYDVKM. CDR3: CASSSGGGVYGYTF. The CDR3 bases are TGTGCCAGCAGTTCGGGAGGAGGGGTCTATGGCTACACCTTC.